Listed below are T cell receptor beta chains from one sample, sequenced in a study of shared clonotypes between healthy human individuals. Assay used: immunoSEQ multiplex PCR; TCRdb lists only in-frame clones, some missing. This sample yields 2 million to 3 million clones, of which approximately 93% are seen a single time; 0.36% belongs to the top ten. The sample consisted of naive CD4+ T cells from PBMCs. The origin of the receptors is a man in his late teens or twenties in good health. Some clones in this sample may be carry-over from other donors' samples. The CDR3 runs from the conserved cysteine through the conserved F or W. A D gene is named only where the DNA matches it firmly. Size values are once, few and many counts, or a class for expanded clones, and some rows have none.

CDR3 | DNA | size | V | D | J
CASSTTNSYNEQFF | TGCGCCAGCAGCACCACGAACTCCTACAATGAGCAGTTCTTC | - | TRBV5-1 | - | TRBJ2-1
CASSFQTGYNEQFF | TGTGCCAGCAGCTTCCAGACAGGATACAATGAGCAGTTCTTC | - | TRBV7-2 | - | TRBJ2-1
CASSLGLADPEEFF | TGTGCCAGCTCACTCGGACTAGCGGACCCCGAGGAGTTCTTC | - | TRBV18 | TRBD2 | TRBJ2-1
CASRGGQLNTEAFF | TGTGCCAGTAGAGGAGGACAGTTGAACACTGAAGCTTTCTTT | - | TRBV19 | - | TRBJ1-1
CASSLLYLRTGSSYEQYF | TGTGCCAGCAGTTTATTGTATCTGAGGACAGGGAGCTCCTACGAGCAGTACTTC | - | TRBV28 | TRBD1 | TRBJ2-7
CASSYSGIGGPQHF | TGTGCCAGCAGTTACTCGGGCATCGGAGGGCCCCAGCATTTT | once | TRBV6-5 | - | TRBJ1-5
CASSDLTMYNEQFF | TGTGCCAGCAGCGACCTTACTATGTACAATGAGCAGTTCTTC | - | TRBV7-2 | - | TRBJ2-1
CASLRQINTGELFF | TGTGCCAGCTTGAGGCAGATAAACACCGGGGAGCTGTTTTTT | - | TRBV6-6 | - | TRBJ2-2
CASSLGLGETQYF | TGCGCCAGCAGCTTGGGGTTGGGAGAGACCCAGTACTTC | - | TRBV5-1 | - | TRBJ2-5
CASSLGHVSGGYTF | TGTGCCAGCAGCTTGGGGCACGTCTCGGGTGGCTACACCTTC | once | TRBV5-6 | - | TRBJ1-2
CASDVGYNEQFF | TGTGCCAGCGACGTCGGCTACAATGAGCAGTTCTTC | - | TRBV28 | - | TRBJ2-1
CASSPRGTSDYNEQFF | TGTGCCAGCAGCCCACGAGGGACTAGCGACTACAATGAGCAGTTCTTC | - | TRBV9 | TRBD2 | TRBJ2-1
CASSLWPENTEAFF | TGCGCCAGCAGCTTGTGGCCGGAGAACACTGAAGCTTTCTTT | - | TRBV5-1 | - | TRBJ1-1
CASSDIRLASNEQYF | TGTGCCAGCAGTGATATCCGGCTAGCGTCTAACGAGCAGTACTTC | - | TRBV25-1 | - | TRBJ2-7
CASRDRDFYNEQFF | TGTGCCAGCAGAGACAGAGACTTTTACAATGAGCAGTTCTTC | - | TRBV2 | - | TRBJ2-1
CASSPIAGVETQYF | TGTGCCAGCAGCCCAATAGCGGGAGTGGAGACCCAGTACTTC | - | TRBV7-9 | TRBD2 | TRBJ2-5
CASSPVGYYEQYF | TGTGCCAGCAGCCCAGTGGGGTACTACGAGCAGTACTTC | - | TRBV27 | - | TRBJ2-7
CASRKLATDTQYF | TGTGCCAGCAGGAAACTAGCGACAGATACGCAGTATTTT | - | TRBV9 | TRBD2 | TRBJ2-3
CASSFGGREETQYF | TGTGCCAGCAGCTTCGGCGGGAGAGAGGAGACCCAGTACTTC | - | TRBV7-9 | TRBD2 | TRBJ2-5
CASSFIAGTETQYF | TGTGCCAGCTCCTTCATAGCGGGAACAGAGACCCAGTACTTC | once | TRBV7-6 | TRBD2 | TRBJ2-5
CASNGRGAYEQYF | TGTGCCAGCAATGGTAGGGGGGCCTACGAGCAGTACTTC | - | TRBV6-6 | - | TRBJ2-7
CASSLETSGRHEQYF | TGCGCCAGCAGCTTGGAGACTAGCGGGAGACACGAGCAGTACTTC | - | TRBV5-1 | TRBD2 | TRBJ2-7
CASSSGRNTEAFF | TGTGCCAGCAGCTCCGGACGCAACACTGAAGCTTTCTTT | - | TRBV7-3 | - | TRBJ1-1
CASSLLDSLGNTIYF | TGTGCCAGCAGTTTATTGGACAGCCTTGGAAACACCATATATTTT | - | TRBV28 | - | TRBJ1-3
CASSLGHQSTDTQYF | TGTGCCAGCAGCTTAGGGCACCAGTCCACAGATACGCAGTATTTT | - | TRBV11-2 | - | TRBJ2-3
CASSQGRGGGYTF | TGTGCCAGCTCACAGGGCAGGGGAGGCGGCTACACCTTC | - | TRBV18 | - | TRBJ1-2
CASSRGTGNYEQYF | TGTGCCAGCAGCCGCGGGACAGGCAACTACGAGCAGTACTTC | - | TRBV6-6 | TRBD1 | TRBJ2-7
CASSLRQGALTGELFF | TGTGCCAGCAGTTTGCGGCAGGGGGCGCTGACCGGGGAGCTGTTTTTT | - | TRBV28 | TRBD1 | TRBJ2-2
CASSFSRGPAYEQYF | TGTGCCAGCAGCTTTAGCAGGGGGCCCGCCTACGAGCAGTACTTC | - | TRBV7-7 | TRBD1 | TRBJ2-7
CASSIGDIWDQETQYF | TGTGCCAGTAGTATAGGAGACATTTGGGACCAAGAGACCCAGTACTTC | - | TRBV19 | - | TRBJ2-5
CASRADRGQADTQYF | TGTGCCAGCAGGGCGGACAGGGGGCAGGCAGATACGCAGTATTTT | once | TRBV2 | TRBD1 | TRBJ2-3
CASSARTSGTYEQYF | TGTGCCAGCAGCGCCCGGACTAGCGGAACCTACGAGCAGTACTTC | - | TRBV13 | TRBD2 | TRBJ2-7
CASSQETSGRALETQYF | TGCGCCAGCAGCCAAGAAACTAGCGGGAGGGCTCTGGAGACCCAGTACTTC | once | TRBV10-1 | TRBD2 | TRBJ2-5
CASSTGGAGAKNIQYF | TGTGCCAGCTCTACCGGAGGAGCTGGAGCCAAAAACATTCAGTACTTC | once | TRBV2 | - | TRBJ2-4
CASLGSGANVLTF | TGCGCCAGCCTCGGATCTGGGGCCAACGTCCTGACTTTC | - | TRBV5-1 | - | TRBJ2-6
CASSHAAGGEQFF | TGTGCCAGCAGCCACGCTGCGGGAGGTGAGCAGTTCTTC | - | TRBV21-1 | - | TRBJ2-1
CASGRTPGGEQYF | TGTGCTAGTGGCCGCACGCCGGGCGGCGAGCAGTACTTC | - | TRBV12-5 | - | TRBJ2-7
CASSVVGLESSYNEQFF | TGTGCCAGCAGCGTAGTAGGCCTAGAATCCTCCTACAATGAGCAGTTCTTC | - | TRBV9 | - | TRBJ2-1
CASSVGSLFYEQYF | TGTGCCAGCAGTGTTGGATCCTTATTTTACGAGCAGTACTTC | - | TRBV2 | - | TRBJ2-7
CASSNDRGTEAFF | TGTGCCAGCAGTAATGACAGGGGCACTGAAGCTTTCTTT | once | TRBV2 | TRBD1 | TRBJ1-1
CASSLLAEVNTGELFF | TGCGCCAGCAGCCTATTAGCCGAAGTCAACACCGGGGAGCTGTTTTTT | - | TRBV5-1 | - | TRBJ2-2
CASSAVWRGRVQRPQHF | TGTGCCAGTAGTGCCGTTTGGAGGGGGAGGGTACAGCGGCCCCAGCATTTT | - | TRBV19 | - | TRBJ1-5
CASSGARGNNSPLHF | TGTGCCAGCAGCGGCGCTCGAGGGAATAATTCACCCCTCCACTTT | - | TRBV6-5 | - | TRBJ1-6
CASSTGQGPYNEQFF | TGTGCCAGCAGCACGGGACAGGGACCCTACAATGAGCAGTTCTTC | - | TRBV7-9 | TRBD1 | TRBJ2-1
CSVARDRGSGELFF | TGCAGTGTTGCTCGGGACAGGGGATCCGGGGAGCTGTTTTTT | - | TRBV29-1 | TRBD1 | TRBJ2-2
CASSFRQAPSTDTQYF | TGTGCCAGCAGCTTTCGACAGGCGCCCAGCACAGATACGCAGTATTTT | - | TRBV7-2 | - | TRBJ2-3
CASSFNRGSLDTQYF | TGTGCCAGCAGCTTTAACAGGGGTTCATTGGATACGCAGTATTTT | - | TRBV7-2 | TRBD1 | TRBJ2-3
CASSPGRGLSYNEQFF | TGTGCCAGCAGCCCAGGGCGCGGTCTCTCCTACAATGAGCAGTTCTTC | - | TRBV11-3 | - | TRBJ2-1
CASSLFAGYNEQFF | TGTGCCAGCAGTTTATTTGCAGGCTACAATGAGCAGTTCTTC | - | TRBV27 | - | TRBJ2-1
CASTLTGDPAETQYF | TGTGCCAGCACCCTGACAGGGGATCCAGCGGAGACCCAGTACTTC | - | TRBV7-8 | TRBD1 | TRBJ2-5
CASSLAPRDRANTIYF | TGTGCCAGCAGCTTAGCCCCCAGGGACAGGGCGAACACCATATATTTT | - | TRBV7-9 | TRBD1 | TRBJ1-3
CASSMEGQGIGANVLTF | TGTGCCAGTAGTATGGAGGGACAGGGAATAGGGGCCAACGTCCTGACTTTC | - | TRBV19 | TRBD1 | TRBJ2-6
CASSLDGYQPQHF | TGTGCCAGCAGCCTGGACGGATATCAGCCCCAGCATTTT | - | TRBV16 | - | TRBJ1-5
CASSLARWATDTQYF | TGTGCCAGCAGTTTAGCTAGGTGGGCGACAGATACGCAGTATTTT | - | TRBV28 | - | TRBJ2-3
CASSHVGQTVNYGYTF | TGCGCCAGCAGCCACGTCGGACAGACGGTAAACTATGGCTACACCTTC | - | TRBV4-1 | - | TRBJ1-2
CASSFRAVNTEAFF | TGTGCCAGCAGCTTCCGGGCCGTGAACACTGAAGCTTTCTTT | - | TRBV11-2 | - | TRBJ1-1
CAWSIRGNRETQYF | TGTGCCTGGAGTATCCGGGGGAATCGGGAGACCCAGTACTTC | - | TRBV30 | - | TRBJ2-5
CASSLRDSLTEAFF | TGTGCCAGCAGCTTAAGGGACAGCCTTACTGAAGCTTTCTTT | - | TRBV7-3 | TRBD1 | TRBJ1-1
CASSIDRGPGNTIYF | TGTGCCAGCAGTATCGACAGGGGGCCTGGAAACACCATATATTTT | - | TRBV13 | TRBD1 | TRBJ1-3